The 6 T cell receptor beta chains in this list originate from one sample, sequenced in a study of T-cell memory formation after mild COVID-19. From the 5' RACE reads, TCRdb called clonotypes with MiXCR, one entry per CDR3 protein. This sample has about 190,000 distinct CDR3 sequences, with about a fifth found just once. The sample was PBMCs or a T cell subset sorted from them (not recorded which). These receptors were taken from an adult woman who had mild COVID-19 (a few samples of this study predate the infection). Cell type and time point are not known.

The chain links TRBV6-5 to TRBJ2-7; D could derive from TRBD1 or TRBD2 (5 bases each). The length of the CDR3 is 13 residues. Per germline, CDR1 MNHEY and CDR2 SVGAGI. V was pared by 5 bases and J by 6 bases, with 14 bases between. CDR3 sequence: CASSLLSGTEQYF. The CDR3 DNA sequence: TGTGCCAGCAGTCTACTCTCCGGGACCGAGCAGTACTTC.

V usage is TRBV12-3 or TRBV12-4 and J usage is TRBJ2-5, with a tentative D call TRBD2 (5 bases). The CDR3 extends over 16 amino acids. V lost 5 bases and J lost 4, with 20 bases in between. The CDR3: CASSLPGAEGPETQYF. In DNA form, the CDR3 reads TGTGCCAGCAGTCTACCCGGAGCCGAGGGTCCAGAGACCCAGTACTTC.

This rearrangement joins TRBV4-2 to TRBJ2-1, with 10 bases identical to TRBD2. CDR1 LGHNA and CDR2 YNFKEQ come from the germline V gene. The CDR3 has 17 residues. After removal of 2 bases from V and 4 bases from J, the junction contained 8 bases not matched to a gene. In DNA form, the CDR3 reads TGTGCCAGCAGCCAAAACTTACCTAGCGGGGGATACAATGAGCAGTTCTTC. It specifies CASSQNLPSGGYNEQFF.

This clonotype was seen many times. The chain uses TRBV7-3 and TRBJ1-1, with 10 bases lining up with TRBD1. The CDR3 has 16 residues. J lost 3 bases, V lost 5 bases, and 9 bases had no gene match. Germline lookup yields CDR1 SGHTA and CDR2 FQGTGA. DNA for the CDR3: TGTGCCAGCAGCCTCCCTCCGGACAGGGGGGACACTGAAGCTTTCTTT. It translates to CASSLPPDRGDTEAFF.

V is TRBV11-2 and J is TRBJ2-6; 7 bases map to TRBD2. J was trimmed by 2 bases and V by 5 bases; bases with no gene match: 6. Looked up from germline, CDR1 is SGHAT and CDR2 is FQNNGV. This CDR3 is built from 16 residues. CDR3 nucleotide sequence: TGTGCCAGCAGCCACCCCGCGGGGGCTGGGGCCAACGTCCTGACTTTC. This codes for CASSHPAGAGANVLTF.

The chain recombines TRBV7-9 with TRBJ2-7, with unresolved D. The CDR3 extends over 11 amino acids. Germline V gene sequence: CDR1 SEHNR, CDR2 FQNEAQ (reference sequence). Trimming removed 1 base at V and 5 bases at J, with 3 bases between. DNA for the CDR3: TGTGCCAGCAGCTTAGTCCACGAGCAGTACTTC. This sequence encodes CASSLVHEQYF.